This T cell receptor beta chain was captured in a study of T cell responses to AZD1222 COVID-19 vaccine. Study background: Doses given second, at about 4 or about 12 weeks, were pooled. Study-level results: Targeting of unmutated variant regions was reportedly seen in nearly half of spike-specific TCRs. CD4 TCRs linked to vaccination spanned spike, dominating at 160-218 and 743-854. Seropositive status at baseline applied to only a handful of AZD1222 recipients.

Clones were read by immunoSEQ multiplex PCR, and TCRdb kept only the in-frame ones, dropping some. The table lists fewer than 100,000 clones, about 88% of them singletons. This clone came up once. As yet, its antigen is unknown. The CDR3 covers 17 residues. V dropped 1 base and J dropped 3 bases, with 15 bases sitting between them. CDR1 is MNHNS, CDR2 SASEGT, per germline. This sample comprised peripheral blood, obtained on day 0 of AZD1222 vaccination. The TCR originated in an adult in good health. The J gene is TRBJ2-2, the V gene TRBV6-1; no definite D call. In DNA, the CDR3 is TGTGCCAGCAGTGAAGACAAAGGGTGGGGTTACACCGGGGAGCTGTTTTTT. This sequence encodes CASSEDKGWGYTGELFF.